This T cell receptor (beta chain) was found in a study of CD8+ T cells in alopecia areata. Trimming cost V 2 bases and J 5 bases; bases outside gene matches: 5. The CDR3 is 14 amino acids. Germline-derived CDR1 and CDR2 are SGHRS and YFSETQ. Comments on this clone: Its specificity is not known.

Stated treatment: oral pan-JAK inhibitor, 5-10 mg twice daily. The study, taken as a whole, reports: Relative to normal scalp, lesional scalp, especially alopecia totalis/universalis, showed higher clonality. Given one nonresponder, whether baseline CD8+ expansion relates to response remains uncertain. Expanded CD8+ clones among the top 100, as well as scalp clonality, were significantly decreased by tofacitinib.

As the sequencing template, cDNA was produced by extracting RNA and reverse transcribing it. Libraries were prepared by immunoSEQ multiplex PCR; TCRdb keeps only in-frame clonotypes and omits some of them. Here the sample spans roughly 200,000 clones, 55% to 70% being singletons. Material: CD4+ T cells sorted from blood, obtained at week 4, from a patient treated with tofacitinib. The chain uses TRBV5-1 and TRBJ2-5; 8 bases line up with TRBD1. The source of this sequence is a human donor with alopecia areata. CDR3 in amino acids: CASSLQGGAETQYF. CDR3 nucleotides: TGCGCCAGCAGCTTACAGGGGGGTGCGGAGACCCAGTACTTC.